The sequence of this T cell receptor (beta chain) was determined in a study of blood T cell repertoires in COVID-19. The V and J ends lost 7 bases and 1 base respectively, with 10 bases between them. Germline V gene sequence: CDR1 ENHRY, CDR2 SYGVKD. The CDR3 is 13 residues long. Assay: immunoSEQ multiplex PCR; the TCRdb copy retains only in-frame clones and omits some. The sample contains roughly 50,000 clones, less than 95% of which appear only once. The specimen sequenced was peripheral blood. V usage is TRBV10-3 and J usage is TRBJ1-1; D is uncertain. The receptor was derived from a woman between 40 and 55 years old with active COVID-19. The CDR3 spells CAITATENTEAFF. The DNA of the CDR3 is TGTGCCATCACTGCAACAGAGAACACTGAAGCTTTCTTT.